This T cell receptor (beta chain) was captured by sequencing in a study of neurological immune-mediated disorders (dated by TCRdb to between 2018 and 2021). About the study as a whole: The study compared peripheral blood TCR-beta repertoires of HTLV-I-associated myelopathy (HAM/TSP) patients, multiple sclerosis patients and healthy controls using UMI-based sequencing. Longitudinal samples, technical triplicates and paired sorted CD4+ and CD8+ T-cell subsets, alongside PBMC samples, were included among the approximately 99 TCR-beta libraries. Longitudinal HAM/TSP and healthy donors had 3 time-points each (roughly 3-40 month intervals). Of the 60 to 70 subjects in the cohort, approximately 15 were HAM/TSP patients, around 34 were multiple sclerosis patients, and approximately 20 were healthy controls.

This clonotype has a count of ten or more. The clone's antigen remains unknown. No much larger clone is present one base from it, and per-base qualities are unavailable. The sample's time point label, in plain terms: longitudinal time-point 3. Libraries from unsorted PBMCs were made from 2 million PBMCs kept in RNAlater at -80 degrees C until RNA extraction. Peripheral blood underwent Ficoll-Hypaque density gradient centrifugation to isolate PBMCs, which were then cryopreserved in liquid nitrogen. Reading the germline V gene gives CDR1 LGHNA and CDR2 YNFKEQ. The CDR3 numbers 14 residues from cysteine through phenylalanine. The entry retains the CDR3 DNA only, 42 bases that are in frame from base 1. The research as a whole found: Across subjects, expanded clones never shared an identical CDR3 amino acid sequence, which suggests that the TCR-beta repertoires in every group were private. TCR clonal expansion was highest in HAM/TSP patients and lowest in MS patients, with MS patients falling below even healthy controls.

cDNA synthesis used template-switch 5'RACE with a primer carrying a 10-nucleotide random unique molecular identifier tagging each TCR transcript. Every sequencing run yielded over 190 million TCR-beta sequences covering 15-18 subjects. The RNeasy kit was used for extraction of total RNA. The KAPA Real-time Library Amplification kit was used to amplify TCR-beta VDJ regions with primers targeting the TCR constant region and the 5'RACE anchor. A first PCR added sample indexes and Illumina adaptors, and a second PCR then raised library yield. After Ampure bead purification, the TCR product of roughly 650 bp was size-selected on a 2% E-gel SizeSelection system. Before pooling, libraries had their quality checked on a Bioanalyzer, their concentration measured with Qubit, and their quantity determined with the Kapa Library Quantification kit. Libraries were sequenced paired-end 2 x 150 bp on an Illumina HiSeq 2500. To increase sequence diversity, about 25-31% phiX was spiked into each library pool. For the original study's pipeline: Quality-filtered reads were processed with the UMI-based MiGEC pipeline, which removed over 75% of raw TCR sequences during error correction. VDJ genes were aligned to IMGT germline references, and each clonotype was defined by a unique CDR3 amino acid sequence together with V-J genes. Clonal expansion, Shannon diversity and CDR3 relatedness (CalcPairwiseDistances, ClusterSamples) were evaluated with VDJtools, and phylogenetic trees were built with CLCbio workbench. A clone was classed as expanded if it had 8 or more unique UMIs, a cutoff based on coefficient-of-variation modelling across technical triplicates. TCRdb took the public reads, trimmed them with fastp at Q25, ran MiXCR for clone calling and kept in-frame beta chains. Entries are consolidated by CDR3 protein sequence, retaining the most common genes and DNA. The V and J calls were determined by TCRdb, not by the authors. This sample comprises approximately 100,000 distinct CDR3 sequences, approximately 11% of them detected only once. More than 2.5% of the sample rests with the top ten.

Recombination linked TRBV4-2 to TRBJ2-5, with 7 junctional bases fitting TRBD1. Sequenced sample: PBMCs. The source is a female donor with HTLV-1-associated myelopathy (HAM/TSP). The CDR3 amino acid sequence is: CATKPGQFAETQYF. The sequenced DNA: TGTGCTACCAAACCGGGACAGTTCGCGGAGACCCAGTACTTC.